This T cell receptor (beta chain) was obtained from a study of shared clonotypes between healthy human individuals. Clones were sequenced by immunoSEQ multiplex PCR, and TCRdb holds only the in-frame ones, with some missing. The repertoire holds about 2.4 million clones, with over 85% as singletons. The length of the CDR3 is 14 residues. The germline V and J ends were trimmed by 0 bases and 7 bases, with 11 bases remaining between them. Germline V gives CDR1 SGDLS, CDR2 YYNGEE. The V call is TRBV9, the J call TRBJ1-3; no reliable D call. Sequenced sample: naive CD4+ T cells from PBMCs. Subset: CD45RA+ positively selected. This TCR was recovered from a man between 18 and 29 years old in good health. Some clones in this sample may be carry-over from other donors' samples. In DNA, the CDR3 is TGTGCCAGCAGCGTAGACGGGGATACGAACACCATATATTTT. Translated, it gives CASSVDGDTNTIYF.